A selection of T cell receptor beta chains follows, all from one sample in a study of vaccination and CD4 T cells after COVID-19. Their antigen targets remain unknown. From the PCR reads, TCRdb called clonotypes with MiXCR, one entry per CDR3 protein. The table has 10,000 to 15,000 distinct CDR3 sequences, roughly 58% seen once. Sequences were obtained from CD4+ T cells from blood, cultured in vitro. The receptor set was obtained from a human donor who had recovered from COVID-19. CDR3s include the opening cysteine and the closing phenylalanine or tryptophan. The D gene is left open where the match is weak. Clone size, where shown, is once, few, many, or a class for clones that have expanded.

V gene,D gene,J gene,clone size,CDR3 protein,CDR3 DNA
TRBV6-1,-,TRBJ1-5,-,CASTVGGLGGQPQHF,TGTGCCAGCACGGTCGGGGGCCTCGGGGGTCAGCCCCAGCATTTT
TRBV6-1,-,TRBJ2-1,-,CASSDRNYNEQFF,TGTGCCAGCAGTGACAGAAACTACAATGAGCAGTTCTTC
TRBV27,TRBD2,TRBJ2-1,-,CASSSPSGSQTPEQFF,TGTGCCAGCAGTTCCCCGAGCGGGAGTCAGACCCCGGAGCAGTTCTTC
TRBV21-1,-,TRBJ2-7,-,CASSKESLAGLLEEQYF,TGTGCCAGCAGCAAAGAGTCACTAGCGGGACTACTGGAGGAGCAGTACTTC
TRBV25-1,TRBD2,TRBJ2-1,-,CASSDPGLAAYEQFF,TGTGCCAGCAGTGATCCGGGACTAGCGGCCTATGAGCAGTTCTTC
TRBV11-2,-,TRBJ2-3,few,CASSFEGADTQYF,TGTGCCAGCAGCTTTGAGGGGGCAGATACGCAGTATTTT
TRBV6-1,-,TRBJ1-5,few,CASVAGPNQPQHF,TGTGCCAGCGTAGCAGGACCGAATCAGCCCCAGCATTTT
TRBV20-1,-,TRBJ2-5,-,CSARKGETQYF,TGCAGTGCTAGAAAGGGGGAGACCCAGTACTTC
TRBV20-1,-,TRBJ1-1,few,CSAPFGGGYTEAFF,TGCAGTGCTCCTTTCGGCGGAGGGTACACTGAAGCTTTCTTT
TRBV15,-,TRBJ1-2,-,CATSRERTLSGYTF,TGTGCCACCAGCAGAGAGAGGACCCTAAGTGGCTACACCTTC
TRBV28,-,TRBJ1-5,once,CASSPRGGNQPQHF,TGTGCCAGCAGTCCACGTGGAGGCAATCAGCCCCAGCATTTT
TRBV27,-,TRBJ1-6,-,CASSPTTVYLYNSPLHF,TGTGCCAGCAGTCCAACGACAGTCTACCTCTATAATTCACCCCTCCACTTT
TRBV24-1,-,TRBJ1-5,few,CATSDLTVGQPQHF,TGTGCCACCAGTGATTTGACCGTCGGTCAGCCCCAGCATTTT
TRBV6-5,-,TRBJ1-1,few,CASSYPHEGKTFF,TGTGCCAGCAGTTACCCCCATGAGGGGAAGACTTTCTTT
TRBV15,-,TRBJ2-7,few,CATSRGGIGGSSYEQYF,TGTGCCACCAGCAGAGGGGGAATCGGGGGAAGCTCCTACGAGCAGTACTTC
TRBV20-1,TRBD2,TRBJ2-3,-,CSAHLTAGTPDTQYF,TGCAGTGCGCATTTGACAGCGGGGACCCCAGATACGCAGTATTTT
TRBV7-9,-,TRBJ2-1,-,CASSAYNEQFF,TGTGCCAGCTCCGCCTACAATGAGCAGTTCTTC
TRBV2,-,TRBJ2-1,-,CASRKTISDTYNEQFF,TGTGCCAGCAGGAAAACGATCTCGGATACCTACAATGAGCAGTTCTTC
TRBV20-1,-,TRBJ2-3,-,CSAYSDRTVTDTQYF,TGCAGTGCTTACTCCGACCGGACGGTCACAGATACGCAGTATTTT
TRBV7-2,TRBD1,TRBJ1-5,few,CASSSGGGGNQPQHF,TGTGCCAGCAGTTCAGGGGGCGGTGGCAATCAGCCCCAGCATTTT
TRBV7-2,TRBD1,TRBJ1-2,-,CVSSWAPDRDGGYTF,TGTGTCAGCAGCTGGGCTCCGGACAGGGATGGTGGCTACACCTTC
TRBV7-2,-,TRBJ2-1,-,CASSGDPYNEQFF,TGTGCCAGCTCAGGTGATCCATACAATGAGCAGTTCTTC
TRBV6-1,TRBD1,TRBJ1-2,-,CASSRGQGASYTF,TGTGCCAGCAGTCGTGGACAGGGGGCGAGCTACACCTTC
TRBV2,-,TRBJ2-5,-,CASNEGGAALETQYF,TGTGCCAGCAACGAAGGGGGGGCGGCATTAGAGACCCAGTACTTC
TRBV5-6,TRBD1,TRBJ1-6,-,CASSLAEGAGIHSPLHF,TGTGCCAGCAGCTTGGCCGAGGGGGCCGGAATCCATTCACCCCTCCACTTT
TRBV20-1,TRBD1,TRBJ2-2,-,CSAEDRVYWAGELFF,TGCAGTGCTGAGGACAGGGTGTATTGGGCCGGGGAGCTGTTTTTT
TRBV20-1,TRBD2,TRBJ2-2,-,CSARDPASGSSNTGELFF,TGCAGTGCTAGAGATCCGGCTAGCGGGAGTTCCAACACCGGGGAGCTGTTTTTT
TRBV6-1,-,TRBJ1-3,-,CASSDVGRRGNTIYF,TGTGCCAGCAGTGACGTGGGGAGACGTGGAAACACCATATATTTT
TRBV11-2,TRBD1,TRBJ1-6,once,CASSLGQGASPLHF,TGTGCCAGCAGCTTAGGACAGGGGGCCTCACCCCTCCACTTT
TRBV5-1,-,TRBJ2-3,once,CASSLGLGGGTDTQYF,TGCGCCAGCAGCTTGGGCCTTGGGGGAGGCACAGATACGCAGTATTTT
TRBV20-1,TRBD1,TRBJ2-1,-,CSARGQAYNEQFF,TGCAGTGCTAGGGGACAGGCCTACAATGAGCAGTTCTTC
TRBV29-1,TRBD2,TRBJ2-2,once,CSASGSTGELFF,TGCAGCGCTAGCGGGAGCACCGGGGAGCTGTTTTTT
TRBV6-2/TRBV6-3,-,TRBJ1-2,-,CASSPQGRANYGYTF,TGTGCCAGCAGTCCCCAAGGCAGGGCTAACTATGGCTACACCTTC
TRBV15,-,TRBJ2-6,-,CATSRDRSSGANVLTF,TGTGCCACCAGCAGAGATCGGAGCTCTGGGGCCAACGTCCTGACTTTC
TRBV20-1,-,TRBJ2-1,-,CSARFSSYNEQFF,TGCAGTGCTCGGTTCAGCTCCTACAATGAGCAGTTCTTC
TRBV6-1,-,TRBJ2-5,-,CASSEIFQETQYF,TGTGCCAGCAGTGAGATCTTTCAAGAGACCCAGTACTTC
TRBV20-1,TRBD2,TRBJ2-1,-,CSGASGRPHNEQFF,TGCAGCGGCGCAAGCGGGAGGCCCCATAATGAGCAGTTCTTC
TRBV20-1,-,TRBJ2-5,-,CSASPTWVEFVETQYF,TGCAGTGCGAGCCCGACATGGGTAGAGTTCGTCGAGACCCAGTACTTC
TRBV30,-,TRBJ1-2,once,CAFQTSTAGYYGYTF,TGTGCCTTCCAAACCTCTACGGCCGGTTACTATGGCTACACCTTC
TRBV20-1,TRBD2,TRBJ2-7,once,CSVGRGLSYEQYF,TGCAGTGTCGGGAGGGGGTTATCCTACGAGCAGTACTTC